This T cell receptor (beta chain) was sequenced in a study of blood T cell repertoires in COVID-19. Background on the study: The United States, Italy and Spain provided the acute and convalescent COVID-19 samples.

Per the study methods: It was from reference gene primer amplification that nucleated cell counts were estimated. Produced via immunoSEQ multiplex PCR; TCRdb's table is partial and in-frame only. The V and J calls and clone size were taken over from that table, and D and trimming were inferred from the DNA. The table has hundreds of thousands of clones, roughly 80% seen once; the top ten hold 5%. After removal of 4 bases from V and 7 bases from J, the junction contained 13 bases not matched to a gene. The CDR3 contains 16 residues. Germline CDR1 reads SGHRS; CDR2 reads YFSETQ. Cohorts were assigned according to the clinical history that participants reported. A PCR-confirmed or clinician-diagnosed COVID-19 case had contacted exposed participants within 2 weeks of entry.

The TCR sequence derives from a man aged 35 to 55 who had been exposed to COVID-19. The V call is TRBV5-1, the J call TRBJ2-4; 8 nucleotides line up with TRBD1. Sequencing input: PBMCs or T cells enriched from blood (not recorded which). In nucleotides, the CDR3 is TGCGCCAGCAGCAACTCCTTTCAGGGGGCCCGGAACATTCAGTACTTC. It yields the protein CASSNSFQGARNIQYF. Full variable domain (remainder filled in from reference TRBV5-1 and TRBJ2-4): KAGVTQTPRYLIKTRGQQVTLSCSPISGHRSVSWYQQTPGQGLQFLFEYFSETQRNKGNFPGRFSGRQFSNSRSEMNVSTLELGDSALYLCASSNSFQGARNIQYFGAGTRLSVL.